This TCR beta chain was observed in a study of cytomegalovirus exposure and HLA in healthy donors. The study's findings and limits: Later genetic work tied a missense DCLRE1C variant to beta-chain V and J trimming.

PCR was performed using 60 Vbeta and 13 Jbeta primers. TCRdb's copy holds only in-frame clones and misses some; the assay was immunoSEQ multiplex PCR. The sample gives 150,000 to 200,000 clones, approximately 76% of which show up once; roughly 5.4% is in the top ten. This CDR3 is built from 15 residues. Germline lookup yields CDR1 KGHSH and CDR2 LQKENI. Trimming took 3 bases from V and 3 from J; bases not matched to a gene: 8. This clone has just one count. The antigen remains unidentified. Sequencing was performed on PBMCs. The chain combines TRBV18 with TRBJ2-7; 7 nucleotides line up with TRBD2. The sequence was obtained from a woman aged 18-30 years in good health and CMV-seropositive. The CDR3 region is CASSPGGGSSYEQYF. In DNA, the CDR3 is TGTGCCAGCTCACCGGGCGGGGGAAGTAGCTACGAGCAGTACTTC.